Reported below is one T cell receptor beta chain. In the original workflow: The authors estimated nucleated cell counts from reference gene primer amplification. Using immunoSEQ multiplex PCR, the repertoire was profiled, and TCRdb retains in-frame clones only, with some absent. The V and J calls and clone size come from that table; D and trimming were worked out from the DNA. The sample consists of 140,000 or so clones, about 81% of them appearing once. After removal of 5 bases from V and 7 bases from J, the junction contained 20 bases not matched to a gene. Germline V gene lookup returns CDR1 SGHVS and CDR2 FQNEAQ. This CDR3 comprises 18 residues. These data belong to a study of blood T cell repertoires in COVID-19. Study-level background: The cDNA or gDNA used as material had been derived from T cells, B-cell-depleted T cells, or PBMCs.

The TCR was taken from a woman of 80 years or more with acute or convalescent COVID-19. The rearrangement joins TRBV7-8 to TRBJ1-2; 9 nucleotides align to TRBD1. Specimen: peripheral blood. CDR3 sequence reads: CASSRTYTPGGQGSGYTF. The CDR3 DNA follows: TGTGCCAGCAGCCGCACTTATACCCCTGGAGGACAGGGGTCTGGCTACACCTTC.